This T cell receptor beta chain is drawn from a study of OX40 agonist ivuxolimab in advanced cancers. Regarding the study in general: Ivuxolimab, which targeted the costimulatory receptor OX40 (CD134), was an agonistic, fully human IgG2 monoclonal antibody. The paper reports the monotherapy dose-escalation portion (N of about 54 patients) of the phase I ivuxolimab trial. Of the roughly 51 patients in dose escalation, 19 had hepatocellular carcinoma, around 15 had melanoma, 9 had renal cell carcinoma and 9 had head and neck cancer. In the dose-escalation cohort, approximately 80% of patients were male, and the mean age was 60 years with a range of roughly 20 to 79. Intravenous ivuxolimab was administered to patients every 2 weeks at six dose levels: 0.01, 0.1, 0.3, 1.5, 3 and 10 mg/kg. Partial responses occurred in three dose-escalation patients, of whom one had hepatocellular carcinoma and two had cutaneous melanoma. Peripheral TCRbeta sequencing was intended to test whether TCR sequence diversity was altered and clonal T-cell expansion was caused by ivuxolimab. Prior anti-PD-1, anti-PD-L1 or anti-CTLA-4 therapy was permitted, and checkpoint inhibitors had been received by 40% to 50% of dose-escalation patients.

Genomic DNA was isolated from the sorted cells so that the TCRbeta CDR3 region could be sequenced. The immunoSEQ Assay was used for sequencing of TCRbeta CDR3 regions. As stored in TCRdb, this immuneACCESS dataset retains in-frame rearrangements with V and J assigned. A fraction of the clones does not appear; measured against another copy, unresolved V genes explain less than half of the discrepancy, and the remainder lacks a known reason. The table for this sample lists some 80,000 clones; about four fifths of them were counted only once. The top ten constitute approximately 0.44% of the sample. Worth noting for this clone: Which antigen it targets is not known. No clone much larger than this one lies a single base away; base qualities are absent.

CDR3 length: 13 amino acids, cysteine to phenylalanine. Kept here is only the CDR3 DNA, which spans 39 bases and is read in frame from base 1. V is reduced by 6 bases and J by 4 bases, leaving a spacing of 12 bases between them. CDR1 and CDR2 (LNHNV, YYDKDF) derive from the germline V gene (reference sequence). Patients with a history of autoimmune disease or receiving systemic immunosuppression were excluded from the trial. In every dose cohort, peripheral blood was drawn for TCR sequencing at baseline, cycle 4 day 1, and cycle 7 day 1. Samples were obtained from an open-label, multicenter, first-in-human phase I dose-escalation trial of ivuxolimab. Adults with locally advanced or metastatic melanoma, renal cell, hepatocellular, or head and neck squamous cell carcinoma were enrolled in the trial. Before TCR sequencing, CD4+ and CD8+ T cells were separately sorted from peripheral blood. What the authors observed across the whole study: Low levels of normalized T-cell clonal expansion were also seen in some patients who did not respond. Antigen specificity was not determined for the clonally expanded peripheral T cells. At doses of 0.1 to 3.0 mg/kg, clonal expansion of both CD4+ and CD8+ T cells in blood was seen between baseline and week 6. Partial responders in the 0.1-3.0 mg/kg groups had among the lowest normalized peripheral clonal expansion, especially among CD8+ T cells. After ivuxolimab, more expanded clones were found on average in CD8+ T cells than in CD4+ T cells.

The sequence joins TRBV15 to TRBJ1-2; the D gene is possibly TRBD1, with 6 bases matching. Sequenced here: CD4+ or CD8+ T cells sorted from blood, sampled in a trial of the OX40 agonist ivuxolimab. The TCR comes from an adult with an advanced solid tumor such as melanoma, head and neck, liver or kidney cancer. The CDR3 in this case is CATRSRDTYGYTF. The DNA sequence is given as TGTGCCACCAGGAGCCGGGACACCTATGGCTACACCTTC.